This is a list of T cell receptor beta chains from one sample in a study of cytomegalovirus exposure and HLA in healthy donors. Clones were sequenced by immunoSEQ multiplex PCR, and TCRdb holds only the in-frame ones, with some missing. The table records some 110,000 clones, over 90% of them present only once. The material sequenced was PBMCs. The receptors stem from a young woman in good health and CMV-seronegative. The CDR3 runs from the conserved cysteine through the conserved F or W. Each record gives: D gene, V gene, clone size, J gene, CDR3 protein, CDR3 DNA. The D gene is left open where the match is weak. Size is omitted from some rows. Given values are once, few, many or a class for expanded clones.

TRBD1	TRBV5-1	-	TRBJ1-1	CASSLEEVRQGEAFF	TGCGCCAGCAGCTTGGAGGAGGTGAGACAGGGTGAAGCTTTCTTT
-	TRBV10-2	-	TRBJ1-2	CAAHARGALGGYTF	TGCGCCGCCCATGCCCGGGGAGCCCTAGGAGGCTACACCTTC
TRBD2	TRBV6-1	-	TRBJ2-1	CASSEEGLAGVEDEQFF	TGTGCCAGCAGTGAAGAAGGACTAGCGGGAGTTGAAGATGAGCAGTTCTTC
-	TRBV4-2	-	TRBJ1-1	CASSQDLGGLTEAFF	TGTGCCAGCAGCCAAGATCTGGGGGGGTTAACTGAAGCTTTCTTT
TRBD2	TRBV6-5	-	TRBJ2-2	CASSYLAAAGELFF	TGTGCCAGCAGTTACCTAGCGGCGGCGGGGGAGCTGTTTTTT
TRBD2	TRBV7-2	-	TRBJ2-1	CASSSGTSGWNEQFF	TGTGCCAGCAGCTCCGGGACTAGCGGGTGGAATGAGCAGTTCTTC
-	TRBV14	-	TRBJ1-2	CASSQGQGRNPYGYTF	TGTGCCAGCAGCCAAGGCCAGGGGCGAAACCCCTATGGCTACACCTTC
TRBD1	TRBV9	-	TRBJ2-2	CASTNTPPDRGYTGELFF	TGTGCCAGCACCAACACTCCCCCGGACAGGGGGTACACCGGGGAGCTGTTTTTT
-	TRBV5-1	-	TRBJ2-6	CASSLEGTGANVLTF	TGCGCCAGCAGCTTGGAGGGGACTGGGGCCAACGTCCTGACTTTC
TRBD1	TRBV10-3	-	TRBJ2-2	CAISFGQGTNTGELFF	TGTGCCATCAGCTTTGGACAGGGCACGAACACCGGGGAGCTGTTTTTT
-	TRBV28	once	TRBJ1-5	CASSPRSQPQHF	TGTGCCAGCAGTCCACGTAGTCAGCCCCAGCATTTT
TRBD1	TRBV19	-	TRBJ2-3	CASTSQSETGTDTQYF	TGTGCCAGTACGTCCCAATCGGAGACAGGGACAGATACGCAGTATTTT
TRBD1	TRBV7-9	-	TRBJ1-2	CASTRDRFYGYTF	TGTGCCAGCACCCGGGACAGGTTTTATGGCTACACCTTC
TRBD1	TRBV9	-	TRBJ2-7	CASSLGGDRTYEQYF	TGTGCCAGCAGCCTAGGTGGGGACAGGACATACGAGCAGTACTTC
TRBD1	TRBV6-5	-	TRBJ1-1	CASREKGANTEAFF	TGTGCCAGCAGGGAAAAGGGGGCGAACACTGAAGCTTTCTTT
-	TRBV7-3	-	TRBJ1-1	CASSRDMNTEAFF	TGTGCCAGCAGCCGCGACATGAACACTGAAGCTTTCTTT
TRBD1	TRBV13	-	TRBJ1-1	CASSLDRVGTEAFF	TGTGCCAGCAGCCTGGACAGGGTTGGCACTGAAGCTTTCTTT